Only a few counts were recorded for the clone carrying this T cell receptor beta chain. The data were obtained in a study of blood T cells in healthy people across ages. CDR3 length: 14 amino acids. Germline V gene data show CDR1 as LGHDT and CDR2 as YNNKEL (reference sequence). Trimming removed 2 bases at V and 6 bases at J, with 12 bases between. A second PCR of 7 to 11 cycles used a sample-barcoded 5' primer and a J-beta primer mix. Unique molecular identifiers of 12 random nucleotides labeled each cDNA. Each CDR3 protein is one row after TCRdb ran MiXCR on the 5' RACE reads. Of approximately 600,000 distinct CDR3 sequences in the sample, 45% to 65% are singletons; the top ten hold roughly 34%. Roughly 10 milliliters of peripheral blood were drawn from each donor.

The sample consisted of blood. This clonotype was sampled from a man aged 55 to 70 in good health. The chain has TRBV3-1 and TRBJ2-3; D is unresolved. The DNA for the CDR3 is TGTGCCAGCAGCCAAAAAAGTCCCAGGGATACGCAGTATTTT. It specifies CASSQKSPRDTQYF.